This T cell receptor (beta chain) was recovered during a study of shared clonotypes between healthy human individuals. Terminally differentiated effector memory CD45RA+ cells were excluded from the naive CD8 cells, which were CD45RO-negative and positively selected for CCR7. All donors qualified as healthy HIV-negative adults and had experienced no recent acute infections or vaccinations. Only in-frame clones appear in the TCRdb table, and some are missing; sequencing was by immunoSEQ multiplex PCR. There are approximately 600,000 clones in the sample; 85% to 95% occur only once, and over 0.1% lies in the top ten. The receptor comes from a woman between 25 and 40 years old in good health. Sequenced material: naive CD8+ T cells sorted from blood.

The CDR3 bases are TGCGCCAGCAGAAGGGTAGCCAAAAACATTCAGTACTTC. Amino acids: CASRRVAKNIQYF. The V gene is TRBV10-1, the J gene TRBJ2-4; D call uncertain. The CDR3 contains 13 residues. V shed 6 bases and J shed 0 bases, with 6 bases lying between them. Germline V gives CDR1 WNHNN, CDR2 SYGVQD (reference sequence).